What follows is one T cell receptor beta chain and its context. No antigen is known for it. Sorting of CD4+ and CD8+ T cells was performed on PBMCs. As the sequencing template, cDNA was produced by extracting RNA and reverse transcribing it. The method was immunoSEQ multiplex PCR; TCRdb's version includes in-frame clones alone and lacks a portion of them. Among 150,000 or so clones listed, less than 80% were seen once. This record belongs to a study of CD8+ T cells in alopecia areata. Study-wide results and caveats: Possibly because of HLA-related factors, TCR sharing was less clear across patients than in mice.

This sample comprised CD8+ T cells sorted from blood, obtained at week 0. The source is a human donor with alopecia areata.

The CDR3 region is CASSLYYFGTDTQYF. In DNA form, the CDR3 reads TGTGCCAGCAGTTTATACTACTTCGGCACAGATACGCAGTATTTT. The chain is built from TRBV27 and TRBJ2-3; D gene uncertain. The CDR3 spans 15 residues. Deletions cut 1 base from V and 1 base from J, with 9 bases between. Looked up from germline, CDR1 is MNHEY and CDR2 is SMNVEV (reference sequence).